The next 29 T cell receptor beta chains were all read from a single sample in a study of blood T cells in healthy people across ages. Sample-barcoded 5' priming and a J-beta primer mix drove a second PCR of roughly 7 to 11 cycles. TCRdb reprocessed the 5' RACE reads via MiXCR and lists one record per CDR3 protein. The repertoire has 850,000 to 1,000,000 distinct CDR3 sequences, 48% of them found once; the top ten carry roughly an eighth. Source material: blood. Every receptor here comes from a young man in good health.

CDR3 sequence (DNA): TGTGCCAGCAGTTTAGTAGATCGCGGCTACACCTTC. The encoded protein is CASSLVDRGYTF. V gene TRBV12-3 or TRBV12-4 combines with J gene TRBJ1-2; the D is unclear. The V gene lost 1 base and the J gene lost 8 bases, with 8 bases spanning the gap. The CDR3 consists of 12 residues.

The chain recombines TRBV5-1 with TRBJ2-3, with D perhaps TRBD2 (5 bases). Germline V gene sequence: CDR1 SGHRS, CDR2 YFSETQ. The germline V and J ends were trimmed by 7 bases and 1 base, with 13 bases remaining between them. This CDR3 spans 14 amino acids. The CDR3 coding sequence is TGCGCCAGCCGCGTCACAGCGGGCACAGATACGCAGTATTTT. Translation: CASRVTAGTDTQYF.

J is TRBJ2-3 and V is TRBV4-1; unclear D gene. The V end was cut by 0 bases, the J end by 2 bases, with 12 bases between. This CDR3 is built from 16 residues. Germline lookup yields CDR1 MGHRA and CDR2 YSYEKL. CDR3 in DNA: TGCGCCAGCAGCCAAGAGTATCCGGCGAACACAGATACGCAGTATTTT. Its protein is CASSQEYPANTDTQYF.

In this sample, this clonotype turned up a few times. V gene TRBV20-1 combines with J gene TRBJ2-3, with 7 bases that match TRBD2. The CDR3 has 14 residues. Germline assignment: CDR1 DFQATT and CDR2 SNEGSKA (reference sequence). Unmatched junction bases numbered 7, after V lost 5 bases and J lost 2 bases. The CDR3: CSASAGVSTDTQYF. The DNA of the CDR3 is TGCAGTGCTTCTGCGGGGGTTTCCACAGATACGCAGTATTTT.

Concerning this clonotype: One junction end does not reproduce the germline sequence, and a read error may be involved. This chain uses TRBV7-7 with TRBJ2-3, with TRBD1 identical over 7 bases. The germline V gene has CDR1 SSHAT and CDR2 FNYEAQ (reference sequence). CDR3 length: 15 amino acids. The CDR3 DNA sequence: TGTGCTAGCAGCTTAGATGAGGGGGCGACAGATACGCAGTATTTT. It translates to CASSLDEGATDTQYF. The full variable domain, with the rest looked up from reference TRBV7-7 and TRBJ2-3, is GAGVSQSPRYKVTKRGQDVTLRCDPISSHATLYWYQQALGQGPEFLTYFNYEAQPDKSGLPSDRFSAERPEGSISTLTIQRTEQRDSAMYRCASSLDEGATDTQYFGPGTRLTVL.

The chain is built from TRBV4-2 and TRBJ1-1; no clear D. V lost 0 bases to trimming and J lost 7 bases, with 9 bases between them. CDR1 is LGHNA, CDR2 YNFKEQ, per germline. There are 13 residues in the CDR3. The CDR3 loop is CASSQEVGIEAFF. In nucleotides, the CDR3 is TGTGCCAGCAGCCAAGAGGTGGGGATTGAAGCTTTCTTT.

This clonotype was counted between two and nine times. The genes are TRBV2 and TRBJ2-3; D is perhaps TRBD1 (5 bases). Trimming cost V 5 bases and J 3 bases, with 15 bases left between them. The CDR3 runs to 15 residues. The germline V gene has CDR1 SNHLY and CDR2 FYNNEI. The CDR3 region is CASSPGHLGTDTQYF. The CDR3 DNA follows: TGTGCCAGCAGTCCAGGACATTTGGGAACAGATACGCAGTATTTT.

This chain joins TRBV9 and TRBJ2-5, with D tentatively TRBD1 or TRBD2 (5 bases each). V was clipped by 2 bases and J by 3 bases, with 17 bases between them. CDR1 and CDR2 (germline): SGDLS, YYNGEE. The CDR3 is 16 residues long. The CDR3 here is CASSVRGDGIKETQYF. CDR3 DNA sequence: TGTGCCAGCAGCGTGAGGGGCGACGGAATCAAAGAGACCCAGTACTTC.

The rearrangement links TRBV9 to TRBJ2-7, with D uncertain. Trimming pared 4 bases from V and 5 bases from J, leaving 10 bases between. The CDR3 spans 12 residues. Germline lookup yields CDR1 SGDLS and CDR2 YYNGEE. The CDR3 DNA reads TGTGCCAGCAGCCCCGGGTGGCACGAGCAGTACTTC. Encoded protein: CASSPGWHEQYF.

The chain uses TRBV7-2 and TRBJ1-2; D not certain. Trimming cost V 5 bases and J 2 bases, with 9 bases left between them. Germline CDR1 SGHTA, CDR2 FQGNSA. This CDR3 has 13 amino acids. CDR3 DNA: TGTGCCAGCAGCGAAGGCAAAAACTATGGCTACACCTTC. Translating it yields CASSEGKNYGYTF.

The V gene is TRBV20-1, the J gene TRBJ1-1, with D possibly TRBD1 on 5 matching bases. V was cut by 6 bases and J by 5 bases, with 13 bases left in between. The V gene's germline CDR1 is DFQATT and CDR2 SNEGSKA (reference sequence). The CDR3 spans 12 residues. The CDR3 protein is CSAKQGVTEAFF. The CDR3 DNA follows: TGCAGTGCCAAGCAAGGGGTAACTGAAGCTTTCTTT.

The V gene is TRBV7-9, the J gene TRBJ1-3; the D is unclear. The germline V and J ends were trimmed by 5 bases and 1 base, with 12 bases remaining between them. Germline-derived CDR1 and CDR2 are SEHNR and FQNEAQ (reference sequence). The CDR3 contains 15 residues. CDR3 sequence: CASSQPGRSGNTIYF. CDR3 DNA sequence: TGTGCCAGCAGCCAACCCGGACGGTCTGGAAACACCATATATTTT.

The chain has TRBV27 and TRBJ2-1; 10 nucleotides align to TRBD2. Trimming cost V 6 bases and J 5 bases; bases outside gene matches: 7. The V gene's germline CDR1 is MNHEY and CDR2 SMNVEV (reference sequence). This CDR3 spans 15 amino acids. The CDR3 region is CASSPAGGPDNEQFF. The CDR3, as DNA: TGTGCCAGCAGCCCAGCGGGGGGGCCTGACAATGAGCAGTTCTTC.

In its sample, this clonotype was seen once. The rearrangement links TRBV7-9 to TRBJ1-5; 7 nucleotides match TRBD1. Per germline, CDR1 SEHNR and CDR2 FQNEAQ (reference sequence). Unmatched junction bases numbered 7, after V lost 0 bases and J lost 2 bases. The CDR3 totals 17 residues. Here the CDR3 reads CASSLAGPGQGNQPQHF. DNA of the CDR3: TGTGCCAGCAGCTTAGCGGGGCCCGGACAGGGCAATCAGCCCCAGCATTTT.

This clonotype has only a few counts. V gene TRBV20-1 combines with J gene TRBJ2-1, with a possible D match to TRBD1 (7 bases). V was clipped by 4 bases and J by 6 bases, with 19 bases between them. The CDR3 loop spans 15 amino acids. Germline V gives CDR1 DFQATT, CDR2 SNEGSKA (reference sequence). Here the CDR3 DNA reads TGCAGTGCTACCTCAGGGGGGAAACTCGTCAATGAGCAGTTCTTC. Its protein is CSATSGGKLVNEQFF.

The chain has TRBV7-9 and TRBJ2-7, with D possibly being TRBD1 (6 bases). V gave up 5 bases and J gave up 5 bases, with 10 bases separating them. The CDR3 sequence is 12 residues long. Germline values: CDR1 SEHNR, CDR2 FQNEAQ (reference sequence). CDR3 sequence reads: CASSHREDEQYF. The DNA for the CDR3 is TGTGCCAGCAGCCACAGGGAAGACGAGCAGTACTTC.

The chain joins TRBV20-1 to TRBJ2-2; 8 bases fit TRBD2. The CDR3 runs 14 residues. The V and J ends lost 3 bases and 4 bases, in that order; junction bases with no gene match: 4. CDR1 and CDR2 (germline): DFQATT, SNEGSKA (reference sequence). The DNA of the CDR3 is TGCAGTGCTAGGCGGACTAGCAGCACCGGGGAGCTGTTTTTT. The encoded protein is CSARRTSSTGELFF.

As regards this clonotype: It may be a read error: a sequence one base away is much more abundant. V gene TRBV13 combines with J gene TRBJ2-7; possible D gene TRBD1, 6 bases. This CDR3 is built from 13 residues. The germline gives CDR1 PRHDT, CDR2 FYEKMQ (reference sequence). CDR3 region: CASSLGASDEQYF. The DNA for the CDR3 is TGTGCCAGCAGCTTGGGGGCCTCCGACGAGCAGTACTTC.

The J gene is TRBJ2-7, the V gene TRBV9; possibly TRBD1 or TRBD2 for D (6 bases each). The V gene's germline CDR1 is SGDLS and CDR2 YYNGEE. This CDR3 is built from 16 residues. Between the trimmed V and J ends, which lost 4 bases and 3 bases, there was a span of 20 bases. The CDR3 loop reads CASSPLGGFILYEQYF. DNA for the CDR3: TGTGCCAGCAGCCCTCTAGGGGGGTTTATCCTCTACGAGCAGTACTTC.

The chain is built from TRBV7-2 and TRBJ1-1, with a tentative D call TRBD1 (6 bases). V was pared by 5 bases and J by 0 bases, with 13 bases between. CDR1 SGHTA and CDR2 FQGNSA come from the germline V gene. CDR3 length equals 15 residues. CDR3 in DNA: TGTGCCAGCAGCGCGGGGGCAAGGATGAACACTGAAGCTTTCTTT. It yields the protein CASSAGARMNTEAFF.

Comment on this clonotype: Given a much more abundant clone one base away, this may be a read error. The CDR3 DNA follows: TGCAGCGTTTCTCAGGTCCGGGGTGGTCCAGACCAAGAGACCCGGTACTTC. Amino acids: CSVSQVRGGPDQETRYF. This chain connects TRBV29-1 to TRBJ2-5; tentative D call: TRBD2 (5 bases). CDR1 and CDR2 from the germline V gene are SQVTM and ANQGSEA. The CDR3 runs 17 residues.

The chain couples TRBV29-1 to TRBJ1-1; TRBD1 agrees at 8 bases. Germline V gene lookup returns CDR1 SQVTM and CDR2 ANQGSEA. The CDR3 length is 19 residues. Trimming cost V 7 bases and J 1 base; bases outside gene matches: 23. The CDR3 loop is CSAKLGLGQGGHENTEAFF. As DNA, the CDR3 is TGCAGCGCTAAGCTGGGGTTAGGACAGGGTGGGCATGAGAACACTGAAGCTTTCTTT.

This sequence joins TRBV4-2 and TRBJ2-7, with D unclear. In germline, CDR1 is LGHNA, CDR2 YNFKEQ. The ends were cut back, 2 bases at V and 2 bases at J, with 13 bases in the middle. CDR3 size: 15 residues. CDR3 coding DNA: TGTGCCAGCAGCCAAAATCATGACGGACCCTACGAGCAGTACTTC. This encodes CASSQNHDGPYEQYF.

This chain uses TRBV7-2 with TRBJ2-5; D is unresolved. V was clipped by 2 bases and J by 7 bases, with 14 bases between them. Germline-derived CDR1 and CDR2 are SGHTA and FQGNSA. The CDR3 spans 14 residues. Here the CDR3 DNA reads TGTGCCAGCAGCTTATCCCCCTCAAAGGGGACCCAGTACTTC. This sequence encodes CASSLSPSKGTQYF.

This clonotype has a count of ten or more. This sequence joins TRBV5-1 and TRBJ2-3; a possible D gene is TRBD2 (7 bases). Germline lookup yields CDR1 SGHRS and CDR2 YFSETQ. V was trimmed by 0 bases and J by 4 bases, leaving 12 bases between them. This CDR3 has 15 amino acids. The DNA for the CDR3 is TGCGCCAGCAGCTTGGTGGCGGGGGCTGCAGATACGCAGTATTTT. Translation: CASSLVAGAADTQYF.

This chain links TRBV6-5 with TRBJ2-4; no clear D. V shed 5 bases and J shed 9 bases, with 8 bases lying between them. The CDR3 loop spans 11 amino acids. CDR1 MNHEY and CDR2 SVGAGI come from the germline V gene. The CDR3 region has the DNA TGTGCCAGCAGTGGACCTAGCATTCAGTACTTC. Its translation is CASSGPSIQYF.

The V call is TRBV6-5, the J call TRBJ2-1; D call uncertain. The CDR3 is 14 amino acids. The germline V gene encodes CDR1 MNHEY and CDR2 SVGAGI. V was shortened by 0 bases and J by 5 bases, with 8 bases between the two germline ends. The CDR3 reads CASSYSRLDNEQFF. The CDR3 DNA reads TGTGCCAGCAGTTACTCGAGGCTGGACAATGAGCAGTTCTTC.

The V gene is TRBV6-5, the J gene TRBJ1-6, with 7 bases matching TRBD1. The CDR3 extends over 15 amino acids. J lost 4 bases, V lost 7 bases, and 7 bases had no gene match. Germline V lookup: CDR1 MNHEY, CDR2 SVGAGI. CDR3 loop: CASTWTGIYNSPLHF. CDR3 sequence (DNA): TGTGCCAGCACCTGGACAGGCATTTATAATTCACCCCTCCACTTT.

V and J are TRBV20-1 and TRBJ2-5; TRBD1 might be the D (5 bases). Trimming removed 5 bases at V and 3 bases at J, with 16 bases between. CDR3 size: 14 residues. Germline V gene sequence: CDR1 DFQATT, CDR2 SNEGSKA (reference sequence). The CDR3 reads CSAGVQGAEETQYF. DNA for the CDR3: TGCAGTGCTGGAGTACAAGGGGCAGAAGAGACCCAGTACTTC.